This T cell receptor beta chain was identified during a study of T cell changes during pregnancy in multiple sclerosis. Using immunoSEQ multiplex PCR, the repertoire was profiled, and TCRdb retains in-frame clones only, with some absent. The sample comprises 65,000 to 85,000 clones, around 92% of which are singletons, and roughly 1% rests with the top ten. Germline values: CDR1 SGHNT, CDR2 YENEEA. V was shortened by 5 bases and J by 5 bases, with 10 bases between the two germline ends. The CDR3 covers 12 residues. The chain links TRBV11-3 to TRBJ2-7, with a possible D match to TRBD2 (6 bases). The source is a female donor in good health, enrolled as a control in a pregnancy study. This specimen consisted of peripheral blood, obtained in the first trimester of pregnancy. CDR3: CASSPGEDEQYF. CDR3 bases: TGTGCCAGCAGCCCGGGGGAAGACGAGCAGTACTTC.